This T cell receptor (beta chain) was sequenced for a study of radiotherapy plus CTLA-4 blockade in lung cancer. Treatment of patients with chemo-refractory metastatic non-small-cell lung cancer consisted of focal radiation plus CTLA-4 blockade with ipilimumab. This clone was counted a single time. Its specificity is unknown. Libraries were prepared by immunoSEQ multiplex PCR; TCRdb keeps only in-frame clonotypes and omits some of them. The sample has around 30,000 clones, roughly three quarters seen once. Findings of the study overall: The best prediction of response reportedly came from early blood T cell clone dynamics, with interferon-beta.

This clonotype was sampled from a human donor with non-small cell lung cancer that progressed on radiotherapy plus ipilimumab. This sample comprised peripheral blood, obtained from a patient treated with radiotherapy plus ipilimumab.

The CDR3 nucleotides are TGCGCCAGCAGCCAAGAAGGCCGGGGAGGCAATCAGCCCCAGCATTTT. Its protein is CASSQEGRGGNQPQHF. The gene calls are TRBV4-1 and TRBJ1-5; D remains unclear. Germline CDR1 is MGHRA and CDR2 is YSYEKL. Deletions cut 0 bases from V and 2 bases from J, with 11 bases between. The CDR3 is 16 amino acids.